The 19 T cell receptor beta chains below all came from one sample that was sequenced in a study of cytomegalovirus exposure and HLA in healthy donors. The PCR employed 60 Vbeta primers together with 13 Jbeta primers. Here immunoSEQ multiplex PCR was the method, and the copy in TCRdb shows in-frame clones only, minus some. The profile shows roughly 220,000 clones, approximately 85% of them singletons. Sequencing input: PBMCs. These receptor sequences come from a woman in her thirties or forties in good health and CMV-seronegative.

The chain links TRBV2 to TRBJ1-3, with D maybe TRBD1 (5 bases). Trimming took off 7 bases at V and 7 bases at J, with 20 bases between the two ends. CDR3 length: 15 residues. CDR1 is SNHLY, CDR2 FYNNEI, per germline. In DNA form, the CDR3 reads TGTGCCAGCACTAGGGACTCGCGAGTTCGGAACACCATATATTTT. Translation gives CASTRDSRVRNTIYF.

The CDR3 loop reads CASSFSLPSGRSYNEQFF. In DNA, the CDR3 is TGTGCCAGCAGCTTCTCGCTTCCAAGCGGTCGCTCCTACAATGAGCAGTTCTTC. The rearrangement links TRBV7-9 to TRBJ2-1; weak D call: TRBD2 (5 bases). Trimming took off 3 bases at V and 0 bases at J, with 18 bases between the two ends. Germline V lookup: CDR1 SEHNR, CDR2 FQNEAQ (reference sequence). The CDR3 sequence is 18 residues long.

This chain joins TRBV5-1 and TRBJ2-5; TRBD2 aligns across 7 bases. J lost 1 base, V lost 3 bases, and 3 bases had no gene match. This CDR3 comprises 14 residues. The germline gives CDR1 SGHRS, CDR2 YFSETQ. CDR3 sequence: CASSWGGPQETQYF. Here the CDR3 DNA reads TGCGCCAGCAGCTGGGGGGGACCCCAAGAGACCCAGTACTTC.

The V call is TRBV11-2, the J call TRBJ2-7; the match to TRBD2 covers 7 bases. Unmatched junction bases numbered 20, after V lost 1 base and J lost 11 bases. The CDR3 spans 17 residues. CDR1 is SGHAT, CDR2 FQNNGV, per germline. The CDR3 nucleotides read TGTGCCAGCAGCTTAGGGGGGGGAGGAAGTAGCGGCAGACCGGAGTACTTC. This sequence encodes CASSLGGGGSSGRPEYF.

The rearrangement uses TRBV6-1 and TRBJ2-1, with D possibly matching TRBD1 (6 bases). The CDR3 sequence is 15 residues long. Between the trimmed V and J ends, which lost 0 bases and 3 bases, there was a span of 9 bases. Germline CDR1 MNHNS, CDR2 SASEGT. This CDR3 reads CASSEAGTYYNEQFF. The CDR3 nucleotides are TGTGCCAGCAGTGAAGCGGGGACATACTACAATGAGCAGTTCTTC.

The chain recombines TRBV10-1 with TRBJ2-5; D is possibly TRBD1 (6 bases). V was shortened by 5 bases and J by 4 bases, with 11 bases between the two germline ends. In germline, CDR1 is WNHNN, CDR2 SYGVQD (reference sequence). There are 13 residues in the CDR3. CDR3 sequence reads: CASSRQVRETQYF. The CDR3 region has the DNA TGCGCCAGCAGTCGACAGGTCCGAGAGACCCAGTACTTC.

The chain uses TRBV30 and TRBJ1-1, with a weak D call TRBD1 (5 bases). Trimming removed 6 bases at V and 8 bases at J, with 19 bases between. The CDR3 length is 13 residues. The germline V gene encodes CDR1 GTSNPN and CDR2 SVGIG (reference sequence). The CDR3 DNA is TGTGCCTGCGACCTGGAGACCCGGGGGGAAGCTTTCTTT. As protein: CACDLETRGEAFF.

The chain employs TRBV5-5 and TRBJ1-1; TRBD1 is a possible D gene (5 bases). This CDR3 is built from 14 residues. V lost 1 base to trimming and J lost 2 bases, with 9 bases between them. Germline CDR1 is SGHKS and CDR2 is YYEKEE (reference sequence). In DNA, the CDR3 is TGTGCCAGCAGCTTGTCCAGGGTTAACACTGAAGCTTTCTTT. It specifies CASSLSRVNTEAFF. Variable domain in full (rest from reference TRBV5-5 and TRBJ1-1): DAGVTQSPTHLIKTRGQQVTLRCSPISGHKSVSWYQQVLGQGPQFIFQYYEKEERGRGNFPDRFSARQFPNYSSELNVNALLLGDSALYLCASSLSRVNTEAFFGQGTRLTVV.

The chain couples TRBV7-9 to TRBJ2-3; possible D gene TRBD2, 5 bases. The germline V gene has CDR1 SEHNR and CDR2 FQNEAQ (reference sequence). This CDR3 contains 16 residues. V lost 5 bases to trimming and J lost 3 bases, with 18 bases between them. The CDR3 sequence: CASSPRGAETTDTQYF. CDR3 coding DNA: TGTGCCAGCAGCCCACGGGGAGCCGAGACTACAGATACGCAGTATTTT.

The rearrangement uses TRBV5-1 and TRBJ2-3, with D uncertain. Per the germline V gene, CDR1 is SGHRS and CDR2 is YFSETQ. V was pared by 2 bases and J by 1 base, with 11 bases between. The CDR3 has 15 amino acids. The CDR3 reads CASSFRPSGTDTQYF. The CDR3 DNA is TGCGCCAGCAGCTTCCGTCCCTCTGGCACAGATACGCAGTATTTT.

The rearrangement links TRBV28 to TRBJ2-7; D is possibly TRBD1 (5 bases). CDR3 length equals 15 residues. Trimming left V 3 bases short and J 2 bases short, with 14 bases between. Looked up from germline, CDR1 is MDHEN and CDR2 is SYDVKM. The CDR3 DNA reads as TGTGCCAGCAGTTTCATCCGGTCAGGGACCTACGAGCAGTACTTC. Translation: CASSFIRSGTYEQYF.

The genes are TRBV15 and TRBJ1-5; 7 bases agree with TRBD1. CDR1 is LNHNV and CDR2 is YYDKDF in the germline V gene (reference sequence). The CDR3 contains 14 residues. With 5 bases clipped from V and 5 bases from J, the junction kept 6 bases outside the gene matches. The CDR3 spells CATSWGQNYQPQHF. The DNA of the CDR3 is TGTGCCACCAGCTGGGGACAGAATTATCAGCCCCAGCATTTT.

The rearrangement uses TRBV5-4 and TRBJ2-2, with 15 bases fitting TRBD2. The CDR3 is made up of 16 amino acids. V gave up 4 bases and J gave up 7 bases; unmatched junction bases: 5. The V gene's germline CDR1 is SGHNT and CDR2 YYREEE (reference sequence). CDR3 region: CASSQGLAGGFGELFF. The CDR3 DNA follows: TGTGCCAGCAGCCAAGGACTAGCGGGAGGGTTCGGGGAGCTGTTTTTT. The entire variable domain, with the rest obtained from reference TRBV5-4 and TRBJ2-2, is as follows: ETGVTQSPTHLIKTRGQQVTLRCSSQSGHNTVSWYQQALGQGPQFIFQYYREEENGRGNFPPRFSGLQFPNYSSELNVNALELDDSALYLCASSQGLAGGFGELFFGEGSRLTVL.

This clone was observed a few times. The rearrangement links TRBV6-1 to TRBJ1-5; 9 nucleotides match TRBD1. This CDR3 has 14 residues. CDR1 MNHNS and CDR2 SASEGT come from the germline V gene. The V gene end was trimmed by 5 bases and the J gene end by 4 bases; junction bases not matched to a gene: 3. CDR3 in amino acids: CASSQGQGNQPQHF. Written as DNA, the CDR3 is TGTGCCAGCAGTCAAGGACAGGGGAATCAGCCCCAGCATTTT.

The V and J genes are TRBV27 and TRBJ1-2; D is possibly TRBD1 (5 bases). V lost 9 bases, J lost 2 bases, and 13 bases lay in between. Germline CDR1 is MNHEY and CDR2 is SMNVEV (reference sequence). The CDR3 totals 13 residues. CDR3 in DNA: TGTGCCAGTAAGTTGACAGAAAACTATGGCTACACCTTC. This sequence encodes CASKLTENYGYTF.

V usage is TRBV19 and J usage is TRBJ1-1; D might be TRBD1 (6 bases). The CDR3 is 15 residues long. Germline CDR1 LNHDA, CDR2 SQIVND (reference sequence). V was cut by 5 bases and J by 4 bases, with 17 bases left in between. The CDR3 nucleotides are TGTGCCAGTAGTTACGGGCCAGGGGCCCGCACTGAAGCTTTCTTT. It specifies CASSYGPGARTEAFF.

This sequence joins TRBV14 and TRBJ2-4, with 9 bases matching TRBD1. Germline values: CDR1 SGHDN, CDR2 FVKESK. The CDR3 sequence is 14 residues long. J was trimmed by 8 bases and V by 4 bases; bases with no gene match: 6. CDR3 amino acids: CASSPARQGDIQYF. In nucleotides, the CDR3 is TGTGCCAGCAGCCCCGCCCGACAGGGGGACATTCAGTACTTC. The variable domain in full, completed from reference TRBV14 and TRBJ2-4, reads EAGVTQFPSHSVIEKGQTVTLRCDPISGHDNLYWYRRVMGKEIKFLLHFVKESKQDESGMPNNRFLAERTGGTYSTLKVQPAELEDSGVYFCASSPARQGDIQYFGAGTRLSVL.

This clone was seen a handful of times. The chain joins TRBV6-1 to TRBJ1-6, with 8 bases matching TRBD1. CDR1 MNHNS and CDR2 SASEGT come from the germline V gene. The CDR3 contains 16 residues. With 3 bases clipped from V and 10 bases from J, the junction kept 11 bases outside the gene matches. DNA for the CDR3: TGTGCCAGCAGTGACCTCGGACAGGGAGGACGGTCACCCCTCCACTTT. Translated, it gives CASSDLGQGGRSPLHF.

This chain links TRBV5-1 with TRBJ2-1; TRBD2 matches at 9 bases. The CDR3 spans 15 residues. The V and J ends lost 4 bases and 10 bases, in that order; junction bases with no gene match: 12. The germline V gene has CDR1 SGHRS and CDR2 YFSETQ. The CDR3 coding sequence is TGCGCCAGCAGCCCCGCTAGCGGGGTTTCCGCAGAGCAGTTCTTC. Translating it yields CASSPASGVSAEQFF.